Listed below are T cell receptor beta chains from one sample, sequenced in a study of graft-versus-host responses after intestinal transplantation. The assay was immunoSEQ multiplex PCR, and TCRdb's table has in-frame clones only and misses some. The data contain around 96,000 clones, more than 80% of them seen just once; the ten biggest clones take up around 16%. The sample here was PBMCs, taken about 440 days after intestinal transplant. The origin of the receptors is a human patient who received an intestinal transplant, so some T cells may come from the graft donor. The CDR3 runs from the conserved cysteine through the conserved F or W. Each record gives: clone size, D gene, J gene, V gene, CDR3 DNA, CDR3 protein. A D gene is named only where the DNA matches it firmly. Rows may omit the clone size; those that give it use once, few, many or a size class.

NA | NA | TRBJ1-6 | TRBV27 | TGTGCCAGCAGACCCAACAGGGCTGGCTCACCCCTCCACTTT | CASRPNRAGSPLHF
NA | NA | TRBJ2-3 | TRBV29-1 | TGCAGCGCCGGGACCGTCGCAGATACGCAGTATTTT | CSAGTVADTQYF
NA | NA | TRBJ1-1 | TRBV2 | TGTACCAGCACCCCCGGCCCGAACACTGAAGCTTTCTTT | CTSTPGPNTEAFF
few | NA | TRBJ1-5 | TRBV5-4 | TGTGCCAGCAGCGCCGGGCCTCACAGCAATCAGCCCCAGCATTTT | CASSAGPHSNQPQHF
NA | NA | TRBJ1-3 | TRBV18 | TGTGCCAGCTCACCATGGCGGGGAGACTCTGGAAACACCATATATTTT | CASSPWRGDSGNTIYF
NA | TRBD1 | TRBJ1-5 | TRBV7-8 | TGTGCCAGCAGCCGACTCCACAGGGGGAACAATCAGCCCCAGCATTTT | CASSRLHRGNNQPQHF
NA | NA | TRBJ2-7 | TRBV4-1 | TGCGCCAGCAGCCGAACTGACAGTTCCCTCGGCGAGCAGTACTTC | CASSRTDSSLGEQYF
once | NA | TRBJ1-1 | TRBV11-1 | TGTGCCAGCAGCTTGGGGGGGTTCAGGACTGAAGCTTTCTTT | CASSLGGFRTEAFF
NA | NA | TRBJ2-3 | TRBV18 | TGTGCCAGCTCGAGAGCGGGTCAGTCGACAGATACGCAGTATTTT | CASSRAGQSTDTQYF
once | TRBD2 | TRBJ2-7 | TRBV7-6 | TGTGCCAGCAGCCCAGGTGGCGGGGGATCCTACGAGCAGTACTTC | CASSPGGGGSYEQYF
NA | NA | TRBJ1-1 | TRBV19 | TGTGCCAGTAGTATAGCGGGGCGTGAAGCTTTCTTT | CASSIAGREAFF
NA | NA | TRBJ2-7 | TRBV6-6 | TGTGCCAGCAGCCCACTAGCAATTACCCACGGCGAGCAGTACTTC | CASSPLAITHGEQYF
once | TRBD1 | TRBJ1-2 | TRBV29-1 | TGCAGCGGGACAGGGGTAGACAACTATGGCTACACCTTC | CSGTGVDNYGYTF
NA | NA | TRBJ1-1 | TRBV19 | TGTGCCAGTACGAGCTATGACACTGAAGCTTTCTTT | CASTSYDTEAFF
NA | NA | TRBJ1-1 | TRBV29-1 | TGCAGTCCAACCCGAGGGGTCACTGAAGCTTTCTTT | CSPTRGVTEAFF
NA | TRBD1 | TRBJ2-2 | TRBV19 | TGTGCCAGTAGTCCCCACTACAGGGGGCTAACCGGGGAGCTGTTTTTT | CASSPHYRGLTGELFF